These T cell receptor beta chains were read from a single sample in a study of identical twins. TCRdb fed the 5' RACE reads into MiXCR, producing one record per CDR3 protein. The sample carries roughly 690,000 distinct CDR3 sequences, approximately 21% recorded once. A further study also used this sample, focusing on T cells expressing NK-cell markers.

Specimen: PBMCs. The receptor set was obtained from a woman aged 18-35 years in good health. CDR3s include the opening cysteine and the closing phenylalanine or tryptophan. D genes are given only for firm matches. The size of a clone is reported for some rows only, either as once, few or many, or as a class for expanded clones.

v_call	j_call	clone_size	d_call	cdr3_nt	cdr3_aa
TRBV29-1	TRBJ2-1	few	NA	TGCAGCGTCCCGGCGAGGGAAGACGGAAATGAGCAGTTCTTC	CSVPAREDGNEQFF
TRBV27	TRBJ2-5	NA	TRBD2	TGTGCCAGCAGTCGGAGGCTGGGACTAGCGGGGGAGACCCAGTACTTC	CASSRRLGLAGETQYF
TRBV7-2	TRBJ2-5	NA	NA	TGTGCCAGCAGCTTAGTGCTCGGGCAAGAGACCCAGTACTTC	CASSLVLGQETQYF
TRBV20-1	TRBJ1-2	many	NA	TGCAGTGCCCCCGCGGCTACTAACTATGGCTACACCTTC	CSAPAATNYGYTF
TRBV2	TRBJ2-7	few	TRBD1	TGTGCCAGCAGGGCCCCGGGACAGGGGGCCGGCGAGCAGTACTTC	CASRAPGQGAGEQYF
TRBV7-2	TRBJ2-2	NA	TRBD1	TGTGCCAGCAGCTTAGCATCCGGGACAGGGGTAACCGGGGAGCTGTTTTTT	CASSLASGTGVTGELFF
TRBV5-1	TRBJ2-7	few	NA	TGCGCCAGCAGCTTGGATGGGGTCTACTCCTACGAGCAGTACTTC	CASSLDGVYSYEQYF
TRBV9	TRBJ1-4	NA	TRBD1	TGTGCCAGCAGTATGACAGGGGGAAATGAAAAACTGTTTTTT	CASSMTGGNEKLFF
TRBV20-1	TRBJ2-3	NA	TRBD2	TGCAGTGCCGCACTAGCGGGGGGCACAGATACGCAGTATTTT	CSAALAGGTDTQYF
TRBV12-3/TRBV12-4	TRBJ2-7	few	NA	TGTGCCAGCAGTTCCCGGGACGGGTCCTACGAGCAGTACTTC	CASSSRDGSYEQYF
TRBV20-1	TRBJ1-1	once	NA	TGCAGTGCGTCGGACGGAAAGAACACTGAAGCTTTCTTT	CSASDGKNTEAFF